A selection of T cell receptor beta chains follows, all from one sample in a study of cytomegalovirus exposure and HLA in healthy donors. Assay used: immunoSEQ multiplex PCR; TCRdb lists only in-frame clones, some missing. The repertoire holds fewer than 200,000 clones, with roughly 75% as singletons. Material: PBMCs. The receptors were gathered from a female donor in good health and CMV-seronegative. Each CDR3 is given with its conserved first and last residue. The order of the fields is clone size, D gene, J gene, V gene, CDR3 protein, CDR3 DNA. The D gene is left open where the match is weak. Clone size is shown for a subset of rows, as once, few, many or a class of expanded clone.

. . TRBJ2-1 TRBV6-6 CASSPDHRVNVVF TGTGCCAGCAGTCCCGATCACAGGGTAAACGTAGTCTTC
. . TRBJ1-2 TRBV28 CASSPLVYGYTF TGTGCCAGCAGTCCGTTAGTATATGGCTACACCTTC
few TRBD1 TRBJ2-5 TRBV7-8 CASSTGTEETQYF TGTGCCAGCAGTACCGGGACAGAAGAGACCCAGTACTTC
. TRBD2 TRBJ2-3 TRBV28 CASSWTSGSGSDTQYF TGTGCCAGCAGTTGGACTAGCGGGAGTGGATCAGATACGCAGTATTTT
once . TRBJ2-1 TRBV5-4 CASSSGGSSYNEQFF TGTGCCAGCAGCTCCGGGGGATCCTCCTACAATGAGCAGTTCTTC
. TRBD1 TRBJ1-1 TRBV11-2 CASSPGRGRGRGNTEAFF TGTGCCAGCAGCCCAGGGCGGGGCAGGGGGCGCGGGAACACTGAAGCTTTCTTT
. TRBD2 TRBJ2-1 TRBV9 CASSVAPSGMGNEQFF TGTGCCAGCAGCGTAGCCCCTAGCGGGATGGGCAATGAGCAGTTCTTC
. . TRBJ1-2 TRBV2 CASKEDGYTF TGTGCCAGCAAGGAGGATGGCTACACCTTC
. . TRBJ1-2 TRBV7-3 CASSLKGGTF TGTGCCAGCAGCTTAAAAGGCGGGACCTTC
. . TRBJ2-1 TRBV28 CASSHRDRGLSGLAQFF TGTGCCAGCAGTCACCGGGACAGGGGACTTTCGGGACTAGCGCAGTTCTTC
. TRBD1 TRBJ1-5 TRBV7-9 CASSLSGGTGDNQPQHF TGTGCCAGCAGCTTATCCGGTGGTACAGGGGACAATCAGCCCCAGCATTTT
. . TRBJ1-2 TRBV5-1 CASSFTRNYGYTF TGCGCCAGCAGCTTCACCAGGAACTATGGCTACACCTTC
. TRBD1 TRBJ1-2 TRBV25-1 CASSKDRVYGYTF TGTGCCAGCAGTAAAGACAGGGTTTATGGCTACACCTTC
. TRBD1 TRBJ2-7 TRBV19 CASSSLGTGIVYEQYF TGTGCCAGTAGCTCGCTAGGGACAGGTATTGTCTACGAGCAGTACTTC
few . TRBJ2-7 TRBV21-1 CASSPRGSGRMLRGEQYF TGTGCCAGCAGCCCCCGCGGTAGCGGGCGGATGCTCCGGGGCGAGCAGTACTTC
. . TRBJ2-7 TRBV21-1 CASSKDGSGRQDYEQYF TGTGCCAGCAGCAAAGATGGAAGCGGGCGCCAGGACTACGAGCAGTACTTC
. . TRBJ1-1 TRBV6-5 CASSARDKSEAFF TGTGCCAGCAGTGCCCGGGACAAATCCGAAGCTTTCTTT
. . TRBJ1-2 TRBV27 CASSRQGGSNYGYTF TGTGCCAGCAGCCGCCAGGGAGGTAGTAACTATGGCTACACCTTC
. TRBD1 TRBJ1-4 TRBV18 CASSTGTGRREKLFF TGTGCCAGCTCAACCGGGACAGGGAGGAGAGAAAAACTGTTTTTT
. . TRBJ2-2 TRBV6-6 CASSATGSGTGELFF TGTGCCAGCAGTGCAACAGGATCCGGGACCGGGGAGCTGTTTTTT
. . TRBJ1-1 TRBV15 CATSAPGRYTEAFF TGTGCCACCAGCGCACCCGGGAGATACACTGAAGCTTTCTTT
. TRBD2 TRBJ2-2 TRBV4-1 CASSRGLATGELFF TGCGCCAGCAGCCGGGGACTAGCCACCGGGGAGCTGTTTTTT
few . TRBJ2-1 TRBV28 CASTLPPHRAVYNEQFF TGTGCCAGCACCCTCCCCCCCCACAGGGCGGTCTACAATGAGCAGTTCTTC
once . TRBJ2-3 TRBV4-1 CARGEGFEADTQYF TGCGCCAGGGGAGAGGGCTTTGAAGCAGATACGCAGTATTTT
few . TRBJ2-7 TRBV7-2 CASSLDYWEQYF TGTGCCAGCAGCTTAGACTACTGGGAGCAGTACTTC
. . TRBJ2-4 TRBV21-1 CASRPGQGKGSKNIQYF TGTGCCAGCAGACCGGGACAGGGCAAAGGGTCCAAAAACATTCAGTACTTC
. . TRBJ2-2 TRBV6-4 CASSDLAGQNTGELFF TGTGCCAGCAGTGACCTGGCGGGGCAGAACACCGGGGAGCTGTTTTTT
. TRBD2 TRBJ2-5 TRBV4-1 CASSEGLAGGSQETQYF TGCGCCAGCAGCGAGGGACTAGCGGGGGGTTCACAAGAGACCCAGTACTTC
. . TRBJ2-6 TRBV6-1 CATVGANVLTF TGTGCCACCGTGGGGGCCAACGTCCTGACTTTC
. . TRBJ1-2 TRBV6-6 CASTLTLNYGYTF TGTGCCAGCACTTTGACATTGAACTATGGCTACACCTTC
. TRBD2 TRBJ2-1 TRBV4-2 CASSQEGGSYNEQFF TGTGCCAGCAGCCAAGAGGGGGGGTCCTACAATGAGCAGTTCTTC
. . TRBJ1-1 TRBV29-1 CSASDWNAEAFF TGCAGCGCGTCGGACTGGAACGCTGAAGCTTTCTTT
. TRBD2 TRBJ2-5 TRBV28 CASSPGGRGVETQYF TGTGCCAGCAGCCCGGGCGGGAGGGGTGTGGAGACCCAGTACTTC
once . TRBJ2-1 TRBV9 CASSVGYGSGNEQFF TGTGCCAGCAGCGTAGGATACGGGTCGGGCAATGAGCAGTTCTTC
. TRBD1 TRBJ2-3 TRBV9 CASSVGARGSDTQYF TGTGCCAGCAGCGTAGGTGCCAGGGGGTCAGATACGCAGTATTTT
. . TRBJ1-1 TRBV15 CATSRDATGNTEAFF TGTGCCACCAGCAGAGACGCGACAGGGAACACTGAAGCTTTCTTT
few TRBD2 TRBJ2-7 TRBV5-5 CASSPWTGGPRYEQYF TGTGCCAGCAGCCCATGGACGGGAGGCCCCCGCTACGAGCAGTACTTC
. . TRBJ2-5 TRBV7-2 CASSSETGFNGAQYF TGTGCCAGCAGCTCCGAAACAGGGTTTAACGGGGCCCAGTACTTC
. TRBD2 TRBJ2-7 TRBV6-1 CASRTGTRSHF TGTGCCAGCAGGACCGGGACTAGATCCCACTTC
. . TRBJ1-4 TRBV30 CAWSVGAAGEKNEKLFF TGTGCCTGGAGTGTGGGGGCAGCAGGGGAAAAGAATGAAAAACTGTTTTTT
. TRBD1 TRBJ2-7 TRBV6-1 CASSPGTGTLDEQYF TGTGCCAGCAGTCCCGGGACAGGGACTCTCGACGAGCAGTACTTC
few . TRBJ1-4 TRBV2 CASTGIRGRVEKLFF TGTGCCAGCACGGGTATACGGGGGAGGGTGGAAAAACTGTTTTTT
. TRBD1 TRBJ2-7 TRBV20-1 CSAWTGVEQYF TGCAGTGCGTGGACAGGGGTCGAGCAGTACTTC
. . TRBJ1-3 TRBV19 CASSVRGPSGNTIYF TGTGCCAGTAGTGTCCGTGGGCCCTCTGGAAACACCATATATTTT
. TRBD1 TRBJ1-1 TRBV28 CASSPLQGANTEAFF TGTGCCAGCAGTCCCCTTCAGGGGGCGAACACTGAAGCTTTCTTT
. TRBD1 TRBJ2-7 TRBV5-1 CASSLRYRGDEQYF TGCGCCAGCAGCTTGCGTTACAGGGGAGACGAGCAGTACTTC